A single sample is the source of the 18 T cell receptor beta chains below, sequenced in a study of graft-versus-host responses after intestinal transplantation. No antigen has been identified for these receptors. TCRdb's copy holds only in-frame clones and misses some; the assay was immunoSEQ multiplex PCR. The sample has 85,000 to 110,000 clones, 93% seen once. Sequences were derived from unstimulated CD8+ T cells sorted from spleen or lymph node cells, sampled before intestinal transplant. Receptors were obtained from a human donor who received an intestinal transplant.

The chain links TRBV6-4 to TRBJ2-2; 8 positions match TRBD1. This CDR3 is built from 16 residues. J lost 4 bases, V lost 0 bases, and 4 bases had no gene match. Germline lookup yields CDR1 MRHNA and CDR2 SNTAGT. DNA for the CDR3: TGTGCCAGCAGTGACTCCGGACAGGGTAGCACCGGGGAGCTGTTTTTT. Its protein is CASSDSGQGSTGELFF.

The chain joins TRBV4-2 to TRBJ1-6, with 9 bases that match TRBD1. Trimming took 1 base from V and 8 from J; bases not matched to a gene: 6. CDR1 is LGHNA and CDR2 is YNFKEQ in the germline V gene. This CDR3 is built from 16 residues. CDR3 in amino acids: CASSQGQGVTDSPLHF. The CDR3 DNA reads TGTGCCAGCAGCCAAGGACAGGGGGTAACGGATTCACCCCTCCACTTT.

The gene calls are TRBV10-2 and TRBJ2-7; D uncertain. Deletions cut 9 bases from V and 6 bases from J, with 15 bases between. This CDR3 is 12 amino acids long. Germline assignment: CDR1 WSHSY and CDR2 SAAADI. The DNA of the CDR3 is TGCGCCAGTAGCAAGGTCCCCGTCGAGCAGTACTTC. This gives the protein CASSKVPVEQYF.

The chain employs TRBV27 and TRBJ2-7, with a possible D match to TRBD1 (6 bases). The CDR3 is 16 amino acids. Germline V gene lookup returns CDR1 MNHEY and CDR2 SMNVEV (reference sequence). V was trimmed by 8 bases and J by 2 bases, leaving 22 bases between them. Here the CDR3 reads CASSSLGAGDTYEQYF. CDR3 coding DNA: TGTGCCAGCTCTAGCCTCGGGGCAGGGGACACCTACGAGCAGTACTTC.

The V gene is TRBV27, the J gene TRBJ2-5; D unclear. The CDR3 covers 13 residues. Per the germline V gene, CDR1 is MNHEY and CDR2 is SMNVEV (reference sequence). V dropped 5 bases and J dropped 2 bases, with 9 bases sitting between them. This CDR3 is CASSTGPQETQYF. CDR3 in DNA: TGTGCCAGCAGTACCGGACCGCAAGAGACCCAGTACTTC.

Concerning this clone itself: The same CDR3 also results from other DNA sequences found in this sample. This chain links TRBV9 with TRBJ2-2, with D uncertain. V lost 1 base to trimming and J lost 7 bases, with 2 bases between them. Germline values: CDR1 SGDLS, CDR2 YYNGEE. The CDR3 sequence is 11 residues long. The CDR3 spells CASSVSGELFF. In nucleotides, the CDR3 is TGTGCCAGCAGCGTAAGCGGGGAGCTGTTTTTT.

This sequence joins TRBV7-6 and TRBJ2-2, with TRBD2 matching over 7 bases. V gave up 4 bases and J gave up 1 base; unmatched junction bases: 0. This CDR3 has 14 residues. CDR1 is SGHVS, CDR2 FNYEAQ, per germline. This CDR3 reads CASSSSGNTGELFF. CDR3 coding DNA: TGTGCCAGCAGCTCTAGCGGGAACACCGGGGAGCTGTTTTTT. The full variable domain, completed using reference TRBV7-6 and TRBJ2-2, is GAGVSQSPRYKVTKRGQDVALRCDPISGHVSLYWYRQALGQGPEFLTYFNYEAQQDKSGLPNDRFSAERPEGSISTLTIQRTEQRDSAMYRCASSSSGNTGELFFGEGSRLTVL.

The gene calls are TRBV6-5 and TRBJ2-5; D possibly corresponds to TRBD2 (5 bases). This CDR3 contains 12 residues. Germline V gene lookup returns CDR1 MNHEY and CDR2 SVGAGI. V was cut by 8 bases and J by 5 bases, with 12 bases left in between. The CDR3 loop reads CASWRGYETQYF. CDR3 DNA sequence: TGTGCCAGCTGGAGAGGGTACGAGACCCAGTACTTC.

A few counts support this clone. The CDR3: CATLGGAASEQYF. The CDR3 bases are TGTGCCACCCTAGGAGGAGCGGCCTCCGAGCAGTACTTC. This sequence joins TRBV6-6 and TRBJ2-7; D is perhaps TRBD2 (5 bases). With 10 bases removed from V and 6 bases from J, the gap between germline ends came to 19 bases. Germline assignment: CDR1 MNHNY and CDR2 SVGAGI (reference sequence). The CDR3 is made up of 13 amino acids.

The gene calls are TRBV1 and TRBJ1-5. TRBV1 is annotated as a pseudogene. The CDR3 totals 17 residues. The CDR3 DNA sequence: TGCACCAGCAGCCAAGATATTTTCCCATATAGCAATCAGCCCCAGCATTTT. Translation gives CTSSQDIFPYSNQPQHF.

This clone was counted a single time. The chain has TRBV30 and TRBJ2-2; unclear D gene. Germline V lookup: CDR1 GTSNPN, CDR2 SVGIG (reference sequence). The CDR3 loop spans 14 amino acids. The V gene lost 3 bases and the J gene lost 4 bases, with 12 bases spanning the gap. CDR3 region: CAWSLTTVTGELFF. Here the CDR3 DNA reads TGTGCCTGGAGCCTCACTACAGTCACCGGGGAGCTGTTTTTT.

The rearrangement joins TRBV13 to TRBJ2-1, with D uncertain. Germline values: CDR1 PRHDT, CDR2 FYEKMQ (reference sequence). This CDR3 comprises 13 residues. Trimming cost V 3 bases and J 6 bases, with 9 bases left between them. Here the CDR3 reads CASSFPISNEQFF. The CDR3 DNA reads TGTGCCAGCAGCTTCCCCATAAGCAATGAGCAGTTCTTC.

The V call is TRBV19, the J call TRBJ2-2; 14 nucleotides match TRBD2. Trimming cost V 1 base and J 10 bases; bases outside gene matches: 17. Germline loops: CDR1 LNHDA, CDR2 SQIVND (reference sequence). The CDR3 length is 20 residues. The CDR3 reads CASSIVGVTSGGELGEELFF. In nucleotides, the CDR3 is TGTGCCAGTAGTATAGTAGGCGTGACTAGCGGGGGGGAGTTAGGTGAGGAGCTGTTTTTT.

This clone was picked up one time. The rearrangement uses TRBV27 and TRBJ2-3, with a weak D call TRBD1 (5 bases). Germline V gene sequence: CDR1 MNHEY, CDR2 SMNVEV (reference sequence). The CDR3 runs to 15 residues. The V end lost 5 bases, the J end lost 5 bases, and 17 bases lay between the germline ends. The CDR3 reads CASSTTLRQIDTQYF. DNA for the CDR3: TGTGCCAGCAGTACCACCCTCAGACAGATAGATACGCAGTATTTT.

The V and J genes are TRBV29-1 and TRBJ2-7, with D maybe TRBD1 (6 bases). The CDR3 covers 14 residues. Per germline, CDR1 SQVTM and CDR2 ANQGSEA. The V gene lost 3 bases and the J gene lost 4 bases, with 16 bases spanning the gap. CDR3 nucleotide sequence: TGCAGCGTTGAGTCCTCAGGGGAATCTTACGAGCAGTACTTC. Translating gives CSVESSGESYEQYF.

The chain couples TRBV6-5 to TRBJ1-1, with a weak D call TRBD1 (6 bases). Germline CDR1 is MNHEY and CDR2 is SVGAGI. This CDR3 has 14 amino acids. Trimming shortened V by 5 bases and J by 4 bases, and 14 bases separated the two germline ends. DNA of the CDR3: TGTGCCAGCAGTCTATACAGGGTGAGCACTGAAGCTTTCTTT. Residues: CASSLYRVSTEAFF.

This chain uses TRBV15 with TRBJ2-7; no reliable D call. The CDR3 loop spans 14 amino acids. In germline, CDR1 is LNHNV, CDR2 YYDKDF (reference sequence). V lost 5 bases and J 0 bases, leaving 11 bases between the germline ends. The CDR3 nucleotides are TGTGCCACCAGCCTAAACACAGCCTCCTACGAGCAGTACTTC. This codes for CATSLNTASYEQYF.

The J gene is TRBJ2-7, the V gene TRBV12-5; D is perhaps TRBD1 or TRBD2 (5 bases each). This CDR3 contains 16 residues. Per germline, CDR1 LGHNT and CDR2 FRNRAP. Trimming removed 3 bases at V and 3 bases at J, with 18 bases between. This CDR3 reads CASGFPSALGGYEQYF. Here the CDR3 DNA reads TGTGCTAGTGGTTTTCCCTCCGCCCTTGGGGGCTACGAGCAGTACTTC.